The TCR beta chain described here comes from a study of T cell changes during pregnancy in multiple sclerosis. Clones were sequenced by immunoSEQ multiplex PCR, and TCRdb holds only the in-frame ones, with some missing. The sample shows 58,000 or so clones, 92% of them seen only once. Germline assignment: CDR1 SGHRS and CDR2 YFSETQ. J lost 4 bases, V lost 4 bases, and 4 bases had no gene match. This CDR3 spans 14 amino acids. The receptor comes from a female donor with multiple sclerosis, enrolled in a pregnancy study. The chain couples TRBV5-1 to TRBJ1-1, with 10 bases identical to TRBD1. The sequencing here drew on CD4+ T cells from peripheral blood mononuclear cells, taken in the third trimester of pregnancy. The CDR3 DNA is TGCGCCAGCAGCCAGGGACAGGGGTCCACTGAAGCTTTCTTT. This encodes CASSQGQGSTEAFF.